A selection of T cell receptor beta chains follows, all from one sample in a study of blood T cell repertoires in COVID-19. TCRdb's copy holds only in-frame clones and misses some; the assay was immunoSEQ multiplex PCR. The data contain roughly 210,000 clones, around 84% of them singletons. Sequenced sample: peripheral blood. These receptors were taken from an elderly woman with COVID-19, enrolled during active disease. CDR3s include the opening cysteine and the closing phenylalanine or tryptophan. Fields, in order: D gene, V gene, clone size, J gene, CDR3 length, CDR3 protein, CDR3 DNA. A D gene is named only where the DNA matches it firmly. Size values are once, few and many counts, or a class for expanded clones, and some rows have none.

NA	TRBV5-1	once	TRBJ1-1	18	CASNLRDLSPGGDTEAFF	TGCGCCAGCAATCTGCGAGATTTGTCGCCCGGCGGCGACACTGAAGCTTTCTTT
NA	TRBV5-1	NA	TRBJ2-3	14	CASSFGQSTDTQYF	TGCGCCAGCAGCTTTGGACAGAGCACAGATACGCAGTATTTT
TRBD1	TRBV28	NA	TRBJ1-3	15	CASSFYRTGENTIYF	TGTGCCAGCAGTTTTTATCGGACAGGGGAGAACACCATATATTTT
NA	TRBV6-2/TRBV6-3	NA	TRBJ2-6	16	CASSYPPGTGANVLTF	TGTGCCAGCAGTTACCCTCCAGGAACTGGGGCCAACGTCCTGACTTTC
TRBD1	TRBV19	NA	TRBJ2-3	14	CASRRQGGTDTQYF	TGTGCCAGTAGACGACAGGGGGGCACAGATACGCAGTATTTT
TRBD1	TRBV18	NA	TRBJ1-5	15	CASSPGGQHNQPQHF	TGTGCCAGCTCACCAGGGGGACAGCACAATCAGCCCCAGCATTTT
NA	TRBV7-2	once	TRBJ1-3	16	CASSLSGRGSGNTIYF	TGTGCCAGCAGCTTAAGTGGAAGGGGATCTGGAAACACCATATATTTT
TRBD2	TRBV6-2/TRBV6-3	NA	TRBJ2-3	15	CASSHGGSGGRTQYF	TGTGCCAGCAGCCACGGGGGTAGCGGGGGAAGGACGCAGTATTTT
NA	TRBV11-2	NA	TRBJ1-1	15	CASSLLRTDNTEAFF	TGTGCCAGCAGCCTTTTGCGGACAGACAACACTGAAGCTTTCTTT
TRBD2	TRBV2	few	TRBJ2-1	16	CASLSTSGGAGNEQFF	TGTGCCAGTCTTTCGACTAGCGGGGGGGCCGGGAATGAGCAGTTCTTC
NA	TRBV29-1	NA	TRBJ2-1	19	CSVEGAAGRPSSSYNEQFF	TGCAGCGTTGAAGGGGCCGCTGGGCGACCCAGCAGCTCCTACAATGAGCAGTTCTTC
TRBD2	TRBV4-3	once	TRBJ2-5	14	CAGTSGGIQETQYF	TGCGCTGGGACTAGCGGGGGAATCCAAGAGACCCAGTACTTC
TRBD1	TRBV9	NA	TRBJ2-5	16	CASSVGGQGGLETQYF	TGTGCCAGCAGCGTAGGCGGACAGGGAGGATTAGAGACCCAGTACTTC
NA	TRBV24-1	few	TRBJ2-7	11	CATSDLGRQYF	TGTGCCACCAGTGATTTGGGGAGGCAGTACTTC
NA	TRBV19	NA	TRBJ1-1	14	CASSDPGRVTEAFF	TGTGCCAGTAGTGACCCGGGGAGGGTCACTGAAGCTTTCTTT
NA	TRBV5-1	NA	TRBJ2-3	15	CASSLKGQGIDTQYF	TGCGCCAGCAGCTTGAAGGGGCAGGGGATCGATACGCAGTATTTT
NA	TRBV12-3/TRBV12-4	NA	TRBJ1-4	13	CASRYSKNEKLFF	TGTGCCAGCAGGTACAGTAAAAATGAAAAACTGTTTTTT
NA	TRBV7-7	NA	TRBJ2-7	15	CASSPSPGSSYEQYF	TGTGCCAGCAGCCCCTCCCCGGGGTCCTCCTACGAGCAGTACTTC
TRBD1	TRBV27	NA	TRBJ1-1	15	CASSLGQGRGAEAFF	TGTGCCAGCAGTTTAGGACAGGGAAGAGGGGCTGAAGCTTTCTTT
NA	TRBV24-1	NA	TRBJ1-2	13	CATSVQANYGYTF	TGTGCCACCAGTGTCCAGGCTAACTATGGCTACACCTTC
TRBD1	TRBV7-2	NA	TRBJ2-1	14	CASSPRGTGGEQFF	TGTGCCAGCAGCCCCAGGGGGACGGGTGGTGAGCAGTTCTTC
TRBD1	TRBV3-1/TRBV3-2	NA	TRBJ1-2	20	CASSQDAGVVLLTRGHGYTF	TGTGCCAGCAGCCAAGACGCTGGGGTGGTCCTACTTACTAGGGGGCATGGCTACACCTTC
NA	TRBV5-1	NA	TRBJ1-2	12	CASSPAGYGYTF	TGCGCCAGCAGCCCGGCAGGGTATGGCTACACCTTC
NA	TRBV28	NA	TRBJ2-7	14	CATWADSGGYEQYF	TGTGCCACCTGGGCGGACTCCGGTGGCTACGAGCAGTACTTC
NA	TRBV19	NA	TRBJ2-2	17	CASSFRPDSANTGELFF	TGTGCCAGTAGTTTCCGACCTGACAGCGCGAACACCGGGGAGCTGTTTTTT
TRBD1	TRBV5-1	NA	TRBJ2-3	14	CASSTGQSTDTQYF	TGCGCCAGCAGTACGGGACAGAGCACAGATACGCAGTATTTT
NA	TRBV15	NA	TRBJ2-1	16	CATSRVQAARGNEQFF	TGTGCCACCAGCAGAGTTCAGGCCGCCCGGGGCAATGAGCAGTTCTTC
TRBD1	TRBV7-6	few	TRBJ2-7	17	CASSSNPWTGKVHEQYF	TGTGCCAGCAGCTCAAACCCCTGGACAGGGAAAGTCCACGAGCAGTACTTC
NA	TRBV25-1	NA	TRBJ1-2	12	CASSGDIYGYTF	TGTGCCAGCAGTGGGGACATCTATGGCTACACCTTC
TRBD1	TRBV3-1/TRBV3-2	NA	TRBJ1-2	14	CASSGQGRRYGYTF	TGTGCCAGCAGCGGACAGGGGAGACGCTATGGCTACACCTTC
NA	TRBV5-4	few	TRBJ1-1	15	CASSLEGLMNTEAFF	TGTGCCAGCAGCTTGGAGGGACTCATGAACACTGAAGCTTTCTTT
TRBD2	TRBV4-1	NA	TRBJ2-1	17	CASSQGGAGGFYNEQFF	TGCGCCAGCAGCCAAGGAGGCGCGGGGGGGTTCTACAATGAGCAGTTCTTC
NA	TRBV12-3/TRBV12-4	NA	TRBJ2-7	13	CASSFRGSYEQYF	TGTGCCAGCAGTTTCAGGGGCTCCTACGAGCAGTACTTC
TRBD1	TRBV5-1	NA	TRBJ1-5	14	CAGQGEERNQPQHF	TGCGCCGGTCAGGGGGAGGAGAGGAATCAGCCCCAGCATTTT
TRBD1	TRBV28	once	TRBJ2-5	15	CASSRGGQGQETQYF	TGTGCCAGCAGTCGAGGGGGACAGGGACAAGAGACCCAGTACTTC
NA	TRBV5-1	NA	TRBJ2-2	14	CASSMTGPTGELFF	TGCGCCAGCAGCATGACAGGACCCACCGGGGAGCTGTTTTTT
TRBD1	TRBV5-6	NA	TRBJ2-2	15	CASSLRGLKSGELFF	TGTGCCAGCAGCTTGAGGGGGCTTAAGTCCGGGGAGCTGTTTTTT
NA	TRBV28	few	TRBJ2-4	13	CASSLAGENIQYF	TGTGCCAGCAGTTTAGCAGGGGAAAACATTCAGTACTTC
TRBD2	TRBV19	once	TRBJ2-5	14	CASNLGLERETQYF	TGTGCCAGTAACCTCGGACTAGAACGAGAGACCCAGTACTTC
NA	TRBV10-3	NA	TRBJ1-2	12	CAISLGRTGYTF	TGTGCCATCAGTCTGGGGCGCACTGGCTACACCTTC
TRBD1	TRBV25-1	few	TRBJ2-3	15	CASSVGQVITDTQYF	TGTGCCAGCAGTGTGGGACAGGTCATCACAGATACGCAGTATTTT
TRBD2	TRBV6-2/TRBV6-3	NA	TRBJ2-3	16	CASSYGGDYMTDTQYF	TGTGCCAGCAGTTATGGCGGGGACTATATGACAGATACGCAGTATTTT
TRBD2	TRBV11-1	NA	TRBJ2-3	14	CASSLGTSGDTQYF	TGTGCCAGCAGCTTGGGGACTAGCGGAGATACGCAGTATTTT
TRBD2	TRBV19	once	TRBJ2-5	15	CASRDSGGARETQYF	TGTGCCAGTAGAGACAGCGGGGGGGCCCGCGAGACCCAGTACTTC
TRBD1	TRBV7-2	NA	TRBJ1-5	15	CASSFEDRVGQPQHF	TGTGCCAGCAGCTTCGAGGACAGGGTAGGGCAGCCCCAGCATTTT
TRBD2	TRBV19	NA	TRBJ2-1	16	CASNPGGLVSYNEQFF	TGTGCCAGTAACCCCGGGGGACTAGTCTCCTACAATGAGCAGTTCTTC
NA	TRBV28	once	TRBJ1-5	14	CASSPADYNQPQHF	TGTGCCAGCAGCCCGGCGGACTACAATCAGCCCCAGCATTTT
NA	TRBV6-5	NA	TRBJ2-2	12	CASSKTVGELFF	TGTGCCAGCAGCAAAACAGTCGGGGAGCTGTTTTTT
NA	TRBV19	NA	TRBJ2-5	14	CASSIVTGEETQYF	TGTGCCAGTAGTATCGTTACAGGCGAAGAGACCCAGTACTTC
TRBD1	TRBV19	NA	TRBJ1-5	14	CASTDRGPVQPQHF	TGTGCCAGTACGGACAGGGGGCCAGTTCAGCCCCAGCATTTT
TRBD1	TRBV4-1	NA	TRBJ1-5	15	CASSQDFTGDQPQHF	TGCGCCAGCAGCCAAGATTTTACAGGGGATCAGCCCCAGCATTTT
NA	TRBV7-6	NA	TRBJ1-3	16	CASSPFGGPSGNTIYF	TGTGCCAGCAGCCCCTTCGGGGGGCCCTCTGGAAACACCATATATTTT
NA	TRBV4-1	NA	TRBJ2-5	16	CASRAVGGAYQETQYF	TGCGCCAGCAGGGCCGTGGGGGGGGCCTACCAAGAGACCCAGTACTTC
TRBD2	TRBV19	NA	TRBJ2-5	15	CASSNLGGYQETQYF	TGTGCCAGTAGTAATCTGGGGGGGTACCAAGAGACCCAGTACTTC
TRBD1	TRBV29-1	NA	TRBJ2-2	16	CSVRKGQGANTGELFF	TGCAGCGTTCGCAAAGGACAGGGGGCGAACACCGGGGAGCTGTTTTTT